This T cell receptor (beta chain) emerged from a study of regulatory T cells in long-lasting Graves disease. General study findings and limits: Peripheral blood was the sole material, not thyroid tissue. Persistent disease preferred TRBV28, TRBJ1-2 and TRBJ2-5; new disease, TRBV20-1 and TRBJ2-1.

J was trimmed by 5 bases and V by 6 bases; bases with no gene match: 6. The CDR3 is 14 amino acids. Germline assignment: CDR1 SGHVS and CDR2 FQNEAQ. Time point noted: persistent/refractory GD, antithyroid drugs over 5 years with positive TRAb. The TCR library was made from RNA that had been extracted from PBMCs in TRIzol. The TCR beta library used iRepertoire HTBI primers with Arm-PCR amplification of CDR3. TCRdb reprocessed the multiplex PCR reads via MiXCR and lists one record per CDR3 protein. The repertoire has about 290,000 distinct CDR3 sequences, 22% of them found once; the top ten carry roughly three fifths. To note about this clonotype: Its antigen is still unknown.

The J gene is TRBJ2-2, the V gene TRBV7-8; 7 bases line up with TRBD2. The source material was peripheral blood mononuclear cells (PBMCs), sampled when the disease was refractory, from a patient treated with antithyroid drugs. This receptor was obtained from a female donor with Graves disease. Written as DNA, the CDR3 is TGTGCCAGCAGTTACGGGGAGGGAACCGGGGAGCTGTTTTTT. Its translation is CASSYGEGTGELFF.